This TCR beta chain originates from a study of cytomegalovirus exposure and HLA in healthy donors. Only in-frame clones appear in the TCRdb table, and some are missing; sequencing was by immunoSEQ multiplex PCR. This table holds around 60,000 clones, approximately 94% found once. CDR3 length equals 17 residues. Germline CDR1 reads MNHEY; CDR2 reads SMNVEV (reference sequence). V dropped 3 bases and J dropped 2; count of bases not matched to a gene: 10. Separation from the roughly 670-subject first cohort characterized the roughly 130-subject validation cohort, to which the donors belonged. V gene TRBV27 combines with J gene TRBJ2-1; TRBD2 matches 7 bases. The source is a young man in good health and CMV-seropositive. The sample comprised PBMCs. The CDR3 reads CASSFRALAEPYNEQFF. The CDR3 bases are TGTGCCAGCAGTTTTCGGGCTCTAGCGGAGCCCTACAATGAGCAGTTCTTC.